A single T cell receptor beta chain is shown here with its context. No antigen is known for it. The repertoire was sequenced with immunoSEQ multiplex PCR; TCRdb's copy has only in-frame clones and lacks some. The sample records 6,000 to 10,000 clones, around three quarters being singletons. This sample was taken from a study of PD-1 blockade in classical Hodgkin lymphoma. The study's findings and limits: Before treatment, complete responders showed about the same diversity as newly diagnosed patients.

This sample's time point: cycle 4 day 1 (C4D1), after less than 7 weeks of nivolumab. All patients relapsed after autologous stem cell transplantation, and brentuximab vedotin exposure varied. This specimen consisted of peripheral blood mononuclear cells (PBMCs), obtained before the fourth cycle of nivolumab. The TCR was taken from a human donor with classical Hodgkin lymphoma.

The DNA of the CDR3 is TGTGCCAGCAGAATATTAAATAACCCGGGACGGAGGGACACTGAAGCTTTCTTT. Its translation is CASRILNNPGRRDTEAFF. The genes are TRBV2 and TRBJ1-1, with D perhaps matching TRBD1 (5 bases). Germline V gene data show CDR1 as SNHLY and CDR2 as FYNNEI. V lost 6 bases, J lost 3 bases, and 26 bases lay in between. This CDR3 comprises 18 residues.